The clone carrying this TCR beta chain appeared a few times. Other DNA sequences in this specimen translate into the identical CDR3. In the study's own analysis: The authors estimated nucleated cell counts from reference gene primer amplification. TCRdb's table, derived via immunoSEQ multiplex PCR, lists solely in-frame clones and lacks some. D and trimming were read from the DNA, whereas the V and J calls and clone size are those reported in that table. The data hold 170,000 or so clones, with more than 85% observed a single time. The sample originates from a study of blood T cell repertoires in COVID-19. Study background: Sites in the United States, Italy and Spain provided acute and convalescent COVID-19 samples.

The V segment lost 8 bases and the J segment 3 bases; nucleotides outside the gene matches: 4. CDR3 length: 14 residues. CDR1 and CDR2 (germline): SNHLY, FYNNEI. The material sequenced was peripheral blood. This chain links TRBV2 with TRBJ2-1, with 10 bases fitting TRBD1. The clonotype originates from a man aged 35-49 years with active or convalescent COVID-19. The chain's CDR3 is CASRRDRGYNEQFF. The CDR3 nucleotides are TGTGCCAGCCGCCGGGACAGGGGCTACAATGAGCAGTTCTTC.